The rows below give T cell receptor beta chains drawn from one sample of a study of cytomegalovirus exposure and HLA in healthy donors. Profiling relied on immunoSEQ multiplex PCR, and the TCRdb table lists in-frame clones only, not all of them. Of under 200,000 clones in the sample, about four fifths were seen once. Input material: PBMCs. The receptors stem from a male donor in good health and CMV-seropositive. The CDR3 runs from the conserved cysteine through the conserved F or W. The D gene is left open where the match is weak. Clone size is shown for a subset of rows, as once, few, many or a class of expanded clone.

V	D	J	size	DNA	CDR3
TRBV18	TRBD1	TRBJ1-1	.	TGTGCCAGCTCACCCAAGACAGGGGCGGACACTGAAGCTTTCTTT	CASSPKTGADTEAFF
TRBV6-5	TRBD1	TRBJ2-7	.	TGCGCCAGCAGTTACAGGGGCCGCGAGTACTTC	CASSYRGREYF
TRBV10-1	.	TRBJ2-7	.	TGCGCCAGCAGTGAGTCGGGCCTTTCCGAGCAGTACTTC	CASSESGLSEQYF
TRBV7-8	TRBD1	TRBJ1-4	.	TGTGCCAGCAGCCGTGACAGGGCGGGAAAAAAACTGTTTTTT	CASSRDRAGKKLFF
TRBV2	TRBD2	TRBJ2-5	.	TGTGCCAGCCACGGACTAGCGGGGTTGGCAGAGACCCAGTACTTC	CASHGLAGLAETQYF
TRBV7-9	.	TRBJ1-1	once	TGTGCCAGCAGCTCGGGACTCCTGAACACTGAAGCTTTCTTT	CASSSGLLNTEAFF
TRBV5-4	TRBD1	TRBJ1-1	.	TGTGCCAGCAGGCCCGGGACAGGGTTAGCGAACACTGAAGCTTTCTTT	CASRPGTGLANTEAFF
TRBV5-1	.	TRBJ2-2	.	TGCGCCAGCAGCTTGCAAGCGGCGAACACCGGGGAGCTGTTTTTT	CASSLQAANTGELFF
TRBV27	.	TRBJ2-1	once	TGTGCCAGCAGTTTAAGGGGTATAGGCTACAATGAGCAGTTCTTC	CASSLRGIGYNEQFF
TRBV5-1	TRBD1	TRBJ1-4	.	TGCGCCAGCCTGAGAAGCGACAGGGACCAACACCACACTGCAACTAATGAAAAACTGTTTTTT	CASLRSDRDQHHTATNEKLFF
TRBV5-6	TRBD1	TRBJ1-2	.	TGTGCCAGCAGCCCGACAGGGGGAGTCTATGGCTACACCTTC	CASSPTGGVYGYTF
TRBV30	.	TRBJ1-3	.	TGTGCCTGGAGTGTTACAGTGAGCTCTGGAAACACCATATATTTT	CAWSVTVSSGNTIYF
TRBV10-2	TRBD1	TRBJ1-2	.	TGCGCCAGCAGTGCCGACAGGGGGGAATCTAACTATGGCTACACCTTC	CASSADRGESNYGYTF
TRBV6-1	.	TRBJ2-7	.	TGTGCCAGCAAATGGGGAGGCTACGAGCAGTACTTC	CASKWGGYEQYF
TRBV4-3	.	TRBJ2-7	.	TGCGCCAGCAGCCAACAAACAGGGTTGACCGTCCACGAGCAGTACTTC	CASSQQTGLTVHEQYF
TRBV4-3	.	TRBJ1-5	.	TGCGCCAGCAGCCAACCTCCGGGGCCCCAGCATTTT	CASSQPPGPQHF
TRBV6-5	.	TRBJ1-1	.	TGTGCCAGCAGTTACTCGGAGGCAGGCGGGAACACTGAAGCTTTCTTT	CASSYSEAGGNTEAFF